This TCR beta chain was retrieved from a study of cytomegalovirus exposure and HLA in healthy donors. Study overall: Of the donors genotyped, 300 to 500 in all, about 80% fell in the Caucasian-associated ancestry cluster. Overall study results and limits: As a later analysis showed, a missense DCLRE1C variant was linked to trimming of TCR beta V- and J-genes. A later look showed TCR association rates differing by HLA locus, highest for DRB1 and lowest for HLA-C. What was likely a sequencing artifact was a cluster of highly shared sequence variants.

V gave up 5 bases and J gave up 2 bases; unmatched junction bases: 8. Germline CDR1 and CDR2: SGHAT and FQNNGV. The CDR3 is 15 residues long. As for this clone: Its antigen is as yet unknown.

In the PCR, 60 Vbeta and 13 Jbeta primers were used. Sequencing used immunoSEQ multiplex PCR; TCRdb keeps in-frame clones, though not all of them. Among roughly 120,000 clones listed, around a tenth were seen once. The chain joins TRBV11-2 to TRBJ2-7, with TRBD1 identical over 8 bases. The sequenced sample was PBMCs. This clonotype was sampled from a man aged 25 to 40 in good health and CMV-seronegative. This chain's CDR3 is CASSVGQVGAYEQYF. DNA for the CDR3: TGTGCCAGCAGCGTGGGACAGGTAGGGGCCTACGAGCAGTACTTC.